This TCR beta chain was sequenced during a study of PD-1 blockade in classical Hodgkin lymphoma. Whole-study context: Nivolumab dosing for patients was 3 mg/kg, administered intravenously every 2 weeks. Study outcomes and limitations: Exclusion applied to patients who initiated nivolumab less than 1 year following ASCT. Healthy donors reportedly exceeded newly diagnosed patients in baseline TCR diversity. In CD4+ cells, TCR diversity went up significantly by C4D1, but in CD8+ cells it did not.

Notes on this clone: Antigen specificity is unknown.

Time point indicated: cycle 4 day 1 (C4D1), after five to seven weeks of nivolumab. Autologous stem cell transplantation was followed by relapse in every patient, and brentuximab vedotin exposure varied. The data were produced by immunoSEQ multiplex PCR, yet TCRdb's version contains in-frame clones alone and is incomplete. Of about 47,000 clones listed, about 80% are singletons. CDR3 length equals 12 residues. V was trimmed by 8 bases and J by 1 base, leaving 8 bases between them. Germline assignment: CDR1 LNHDA and CDR2 SQIVND (reference sequence). The sequence was collected from a human donor with classical Hodgkin lymphoma. V gene TRBV19 combines with J gene TRBJ1-1, with D uncertain. Here the sequenced sample was peripheral blood mononuclear cells (PBMCs), taken before the fourth cycle of nivolumab. CDR3 nucleotide sequence: TGTGCCAGTTTTCATGGGAACACTGAAGCTTTCTTT. Protein sequence: CASFHGNTEAFF.